This paragraph covers one TCR beta chain sequence. The data originate from a study of blood T cell repertoires in COVID-19. Study at large: There were acute and convalescent COVID-19 samples, and they came from the United States, Italy and Spain. T cells, B-cell-depleted T cells, or PBMCs provided the cDNA or gDNA that served as material.

Authors' data handling: Amplification of reference gene primers provided the estimated nucleated cell counts. Sequenced by immunoSEQ multiplex PCR; TCRdb stores in-frame clones only, minus some. V and J calls and clone size are given by that table; D and trimming were obtained from the DNA. The sample records some 300,000 clones, 80% to 90% being singletons. The CDR3 extends over 18 amino acids. Trimming took 9 bases from V and 4 from J; bases not matched to a gene: 18. Germline CDR1 SNHLY, CDR2 FYNNEI. V and J are TRBV2 and TRBJ2-1; 10 bases line up with TRBD2. This receptor was obtained from a woman between 50 and 59 years old with COVID-19, enrolled during active disease. The sequenced sample consisted of peripheral blood. In nucleotides, the CDR3 is TGTGCCAGTCTTGGCGTGGGGGCTAGCGGGAGTTTTTACAATGAGCAGTTCTTC. Protein sequence: CASLGVGASGSFYNEQFF.